The TCR beta chain described here comes from a study of blood T cell repertoires in COVID-19 (dated by TCRdb to about 2020). Broadly, across the study: Samples covering the acute and convalescent phases of COVID-19 were provided by collaborators in the United States, Italy and Spain. The prospective study material was composed of cDNA or gDNA derived from T cells, B-cell-depleted T cells, or PBMCs. The dataset comprised deeply sampled blood TCRbeta repertoires from subjects exposed to, actively infected with, or recovered from COVID-19. The repertoires were released in a freely available public database intended as a resource for research on the immune response to SARS-CoV-2. Samples were obtained from the ongoing ImmuneRACE study (first 160 participants) and from over 1,000 subjects provided by 6 global collaborators. Sample metadata almost always included a de-identified subject ID, COVID-19 status, age in years and sex. Where HLA class I and class II types were available, the types were taken from metadata supplied by the sample provider, not from assay-based typing. Study-wide findings and limitations: Clinical and demographic metadata were provided uncurated, with the amount varying by source and participant.

Whole blood was collected in K2EDTA tubes by collaborating institutions according to the institutions' own protocols. For TCRbeta analysis, collaborators shipped samples in one of three forms: frozen whole blood, isolated PBMCs, or DNA extracted from either of those sample types. TCRbeta CDR3 regions were amplified from genomic DNA using the immunoSEQ Assay, a bias-controlled multiplex PCR. Turning to the authors' computational methods: The number of nucleated cells in each sample was estimated by amplification of reference gene primers within the assay. To quantify the absolute abundance of each unique TCRbeta CDR3 rearrangement, sequence reads were collapsed and filtered. Productive Simpson clonality was computed per sample as the square root of Simpson's diversity index over productive rearrangements. TCRdb limited this immuneACCESS table to in-frame rearrangements with V and J called. A share of clones is missing; checked studies link under half to unresolved V genes, and the rest is unexplained. The V and J calls and clone size are taken from that table; D and trimming were inferred from the DNA. This sample has about 95,000 clones in its table, and around 87% of those were observed once. 17% of the sample is held by the ten biggest clonotypes.

A remark on this clone: Its antigen remains unidentified. No base quality values were provided; no much bigger clone lies one nucleotide off.

According to the germline V gene (reference sequence), CDR1 reads SGHKS and CDR2 reads YYEKEE. V and J are truncated by 6 bases and 0 bases respectively, leaving an intervening sequence of 24 bases. There are 19 amino acids in the CDR3, from cysteine to phenylalanine inclusive. CDR3 DNA is the only sequence kept; it has 57 bases, read in frame from the first base. The origin of this receptor is a human donor in a cohort sampled during active COVID-19. Sequencing used peripheral blood. The sequence joins TRBV5-5 to TRBJ2-2, with TRBD2 perhaps the D gene, on 7 matching bases. At the DNA level, the sequence is TGTGCCAGCATCGCTGGGGGGGCAGGACTGAACACGAACACCGGGGAGCTGTTTTTT. Protein translation: CASIAGGAGLNTNTGELFF.